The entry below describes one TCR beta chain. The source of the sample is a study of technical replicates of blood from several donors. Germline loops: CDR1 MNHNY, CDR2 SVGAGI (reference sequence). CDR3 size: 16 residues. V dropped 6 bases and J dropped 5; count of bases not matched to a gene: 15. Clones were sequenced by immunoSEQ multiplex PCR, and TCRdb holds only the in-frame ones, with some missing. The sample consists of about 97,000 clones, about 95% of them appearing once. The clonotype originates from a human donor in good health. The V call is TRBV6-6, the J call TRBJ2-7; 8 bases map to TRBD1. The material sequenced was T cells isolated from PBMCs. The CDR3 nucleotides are TGTGCCAGCAGCCCCGGGGACAGGAGGAAGACCCACGAGCAGTACTTC. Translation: CASSPGDRRKTHEQYF.